The present T cell receptor (beta chain) was sequenced within a study of cytomegalovirus exposure and HLA in healthy donors. General study results and limits: Follow-up analysis seemed to connect common viral pathogens with several of the most significant clusters identified. Many donors carried some public TCRs, although rarity characterized most TCR sequences.

Trimming cost V 11 bases and J 3 bases, with 17 bases left between them. The CDR3 sequence is 13 residues long. The germline gives CDR1 LNHDA, CDR2 SQIVND (reference sequence). Both 60 Vbeta primers and 13 Jbeta primers went into the PCR. Profiling relied on immunoSEQ multiplex PCR, and the TCRdb table lists in-frame clones only, not all of them. The profile shows about 190,000 clones, 65% to 75% of them singletons. With regard to this clone: Antigen unknown.

The chain joins TRBV19 to TRBJ2-7; D perhaps matches TRBD2 (5 bases). Sequencing was done on a sample of PBMCs. The clonotype comes from a man between 25 and 39 years old in good health and CMV-seropositive. The CDR3 here is CASAAAADYEQYF. Here the CDR3 DNA reads TGTGCCTCGGCGGCGGCAGCGGACTACGAGCAGTACTTC.